These T cell receptor beta chains were read from a single sample in a study of T cell responses to AZD1222 COVID-19 vaccine. Measured with immunoSEQ multiplex PCR; TCRdb has only the in-frame clones, and not every one. The sample carries around 140,000 clones, 80% to 95% recorded once. Sequenced material: peripheral blood, taken on day 0 of AZD1222 vaccination. The receptors derive from an adult in good health. Each CDR3 is given with its conserved first and last residue. D genes are given only for firm matches.

>TRBJ1-5|TRBV19|TRBD1
CASSTRPRGNRNQPQHF
TGTGCCAGTAGTACCCGTCCCAGGGGGAATCGCAATCAGCCCCAGCATTTT
>TRBJ2-7|TRBV4-3|.
CASSQVVMSLGFSYEQYF
TGCGCCAGCAGCCAAGTAGTAATGTCTCTGGGCTTCTCCTACGAGCAGTACTTC
>TRBJ1-2|TRBV18|TRBD1
CASSPLADRGKYGYTF
TGTGCCAGCTCACCACTTGCGGACAGGGGCAAATATGGCTACACCTTC
>TRBJ1-2|TRBV9|.
CASSARGANYGYTF
TGTGCCAGCAGCGCTCGGGGGGCTAACTATGGCTACACCTTC
>TRBJ1-2|TRBV28|.
CASYRRVDGYTF
TGTGCCAGCTACCGCAGGGTCGATGGCTACACCTTC
>TRBJ1-5|TRBV2|.
CASSVRQTLRGQPQHF
TGTGCCAGCAGTGTCCGACAGACCCTTAGGGGTCAGCCCCAGCATTTT
>TRBJ2-5|TRBV5-4|TRBD2
CASSFPGTRFQETQYF
TGTGCCAGCAGCTTCCCCGGGACTAGATTCCAAGAGACCCAGTACTTC
>TRBJ2-1|TRBV11-3|TRBD2
CASSSLAGVGYEQFF
TGTGCCAGCAGCTCGCTAGCGGGAGTAGGCTATGAGCAGTTCTTC
>TRBJ2-1|TRBV5-5|.
CASSIGGAPYNEQFF
TGTGCCAGCAGCATTGGAGGGGCGCCCTACAATGAGCAGTTCTTC
>TRBJ2-7|TRBV27|.
CASSPSRHEQYF
TGTGCCAGCAGCCCCTCTCGCCACGAGCAGTACTTC
>TRBJ2-2|TRBV28|.
CASTLGWPGGATAGELFF
TGTGCCAGCACCTTGGGGTGGCCGGGCGGAGCTACGGCAGGGGAGCTGTTTTTT
>TRBJ2-2|TRBV5-4|.
CASSLDGLGELFF
TGTGCCAGCAGCTTGGATGGTTTAGGGGAGCTGTTTTTT
>TRBJ2-2|TRBV5-1|TRBD1
CASTRQGKVGELFF
TGCGCCAGCACCCGACAGGGGAAGGTCGGGGAGCTGTTTTTT
>TRBJ1-2|TRBV5-4|.
CASSLGLETDYGYTF
TGTGCCAGCAGCTTGGGGCTCGAGACCGACTATGGCTACACCTTC
>TRBJ1-2|TRBV2|TRBD1
CASSWDSSAFPPF
TGTGCCAGCAGTTGGGACAGTTCCGCCTTCCCCCCCTTC
>TRBJ1-5|TRBV24-1|.
CATSDGGQPQHF
TGTGCCACCAGTGATGGAGGTCAGCCCCAGCATTTT
>TRBJ1-1|TRBV3-1/TRBV3-2|.
CASSQGEGGVGHTEAFF
TGTGCCAGCAGCCAAGGGGAGGGGGGAGTCGGCCACACTGAAGCTTTCTTT